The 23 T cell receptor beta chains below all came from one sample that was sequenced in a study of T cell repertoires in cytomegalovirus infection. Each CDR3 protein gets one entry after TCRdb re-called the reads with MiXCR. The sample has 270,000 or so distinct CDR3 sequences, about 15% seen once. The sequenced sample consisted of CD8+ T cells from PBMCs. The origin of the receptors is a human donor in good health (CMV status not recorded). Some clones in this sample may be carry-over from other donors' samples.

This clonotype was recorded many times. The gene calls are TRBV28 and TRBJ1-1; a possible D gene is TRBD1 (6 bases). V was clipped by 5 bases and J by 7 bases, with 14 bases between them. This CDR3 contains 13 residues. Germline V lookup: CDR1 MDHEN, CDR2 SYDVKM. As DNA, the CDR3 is TGTGCCAGCAGTCATACCGGGACAATTGAAGCTTTCTTT. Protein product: CASSHTGTIEAFF.

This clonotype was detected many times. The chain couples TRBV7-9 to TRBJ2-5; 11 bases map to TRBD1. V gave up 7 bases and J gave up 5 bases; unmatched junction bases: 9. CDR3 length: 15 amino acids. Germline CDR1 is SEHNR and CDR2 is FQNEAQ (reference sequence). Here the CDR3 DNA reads TGTGCCAGCAACCAGCCGGGACAGGGGGTCGAGACCCAGTACTTC. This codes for CASNQPGQGVETQYF.

In DNA form, the CDR3 reads TGCAGCGTTGAAGGGCAGGGGGCTTGGACCGGGGAGCTGTTTTTT. It is translated as CSVEGQGAWTGELFF. V and J are TRBV29-1 and TRBJ2-2; 8 bases match TRBD1. The germline CDR1 and CDR2 sequences are SQVTM and ANQGSEA. The V gene end was trimmed by 1 base and the J gene end by 5 bases; junction bases not matched to a gene: 6. The CDR3 sequence is 15 residues long.

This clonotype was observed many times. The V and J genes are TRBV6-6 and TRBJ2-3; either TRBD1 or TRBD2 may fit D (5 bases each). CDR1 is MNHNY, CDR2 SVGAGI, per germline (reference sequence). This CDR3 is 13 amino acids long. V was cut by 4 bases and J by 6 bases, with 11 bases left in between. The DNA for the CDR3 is TGTGCCAGCAGTTCCTTATGGGGGGATACGCAGTATTTT. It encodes CASSSLWGDTQYF.

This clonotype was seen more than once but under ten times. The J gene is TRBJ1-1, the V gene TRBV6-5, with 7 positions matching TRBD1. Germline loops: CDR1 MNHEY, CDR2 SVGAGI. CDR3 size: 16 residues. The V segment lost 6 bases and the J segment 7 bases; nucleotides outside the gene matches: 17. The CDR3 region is CASSRTGTAMDSEAFF. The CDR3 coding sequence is TGTGCCAGCAGCAGGACAGGTACGGCGATGGATAGTGAAGCTTTCTTT.

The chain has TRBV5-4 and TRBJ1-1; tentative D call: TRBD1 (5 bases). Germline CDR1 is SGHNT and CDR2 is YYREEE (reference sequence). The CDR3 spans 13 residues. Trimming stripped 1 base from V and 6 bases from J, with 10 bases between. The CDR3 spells CASSLRGYAEAFF. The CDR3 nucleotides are TGTGCCAGCAGCTTGAGGGGTTACGCTGAAGCTTTCTTT.

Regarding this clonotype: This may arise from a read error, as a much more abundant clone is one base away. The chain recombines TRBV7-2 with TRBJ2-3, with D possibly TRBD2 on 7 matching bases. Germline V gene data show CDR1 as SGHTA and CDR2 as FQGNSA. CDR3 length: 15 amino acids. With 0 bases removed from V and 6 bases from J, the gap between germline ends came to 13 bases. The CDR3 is CASSLAGGQGDTQYF. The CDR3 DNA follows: TGTGCCAGCAGCTTAGCGGGGGGGCAGGGGGATACGCAGTATTTT.

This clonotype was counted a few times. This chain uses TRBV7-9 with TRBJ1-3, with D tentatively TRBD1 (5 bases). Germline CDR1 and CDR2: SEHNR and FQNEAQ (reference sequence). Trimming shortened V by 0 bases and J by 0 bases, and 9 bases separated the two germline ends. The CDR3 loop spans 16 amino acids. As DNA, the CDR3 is TGTGCCAGCAGCTTAGCGGGACGCAACTCTGGAAACACCATATATTTT. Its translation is CASSLAGRNSGNTIYF.

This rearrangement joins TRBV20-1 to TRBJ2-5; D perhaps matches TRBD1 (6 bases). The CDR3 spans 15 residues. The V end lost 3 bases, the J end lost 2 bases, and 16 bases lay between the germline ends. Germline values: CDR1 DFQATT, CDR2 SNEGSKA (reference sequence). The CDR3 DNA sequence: TGCAGTGCTAGGCACCGGGACAAACGACAAGAGACCCAGTACTTC. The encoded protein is CSARHRDKRQETQYF.

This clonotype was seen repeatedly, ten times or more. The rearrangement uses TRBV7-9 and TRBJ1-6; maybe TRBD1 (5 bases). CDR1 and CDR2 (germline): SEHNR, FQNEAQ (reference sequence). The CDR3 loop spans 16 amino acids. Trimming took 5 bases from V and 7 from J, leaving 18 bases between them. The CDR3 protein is CASSLLGQGANSPLHF. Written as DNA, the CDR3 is TGTGCCAGCAGCCTACTAGGGCAGGGCGCAAATTCACCCCTCCACTTT.

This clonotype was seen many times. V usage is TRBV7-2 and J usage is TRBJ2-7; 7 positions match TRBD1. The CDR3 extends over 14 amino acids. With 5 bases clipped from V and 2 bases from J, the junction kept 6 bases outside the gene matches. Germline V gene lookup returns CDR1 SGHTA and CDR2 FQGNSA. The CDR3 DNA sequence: TGTGCCAGCAGCACCCGACAGGGCCCCTACGAGCAGTACTTC. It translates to CASSTRQGPYEQYF.

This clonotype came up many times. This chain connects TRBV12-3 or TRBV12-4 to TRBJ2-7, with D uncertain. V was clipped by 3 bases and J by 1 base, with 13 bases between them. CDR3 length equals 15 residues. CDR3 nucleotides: TGTGCCAGCAGTTTTGTATCCGGCAGTTCCTACGAGCAGTACTTC. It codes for CASSFVSGSSYEQYF.

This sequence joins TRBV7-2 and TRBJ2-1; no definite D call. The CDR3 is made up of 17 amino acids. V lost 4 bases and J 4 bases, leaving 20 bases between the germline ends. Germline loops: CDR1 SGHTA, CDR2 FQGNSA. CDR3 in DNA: TGTGCCAGCAGCTCACCCTTCGGACGGATAGAATACAATGAGCAGTTCTTC. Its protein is CASSSPFGRIEYNEQFF.

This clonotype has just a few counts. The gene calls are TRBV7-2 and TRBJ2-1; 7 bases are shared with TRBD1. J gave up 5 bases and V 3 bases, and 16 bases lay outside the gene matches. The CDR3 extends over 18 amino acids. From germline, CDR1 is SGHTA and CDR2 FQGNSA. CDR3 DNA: TGTGCCAGCAGCTTCCTTTTACAGGGGTACGCCGGGGACAATGAGCAGTTCTTC. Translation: CASSFLLQGYAGDNEQFF.

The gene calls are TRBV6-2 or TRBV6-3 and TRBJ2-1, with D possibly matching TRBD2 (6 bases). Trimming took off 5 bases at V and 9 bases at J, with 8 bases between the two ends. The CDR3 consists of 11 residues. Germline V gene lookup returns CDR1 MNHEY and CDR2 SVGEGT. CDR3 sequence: CASSMGGEQFF. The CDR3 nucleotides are TGTGCCAGCAGTATGGGGGGTGAGCAGTTCTTC.

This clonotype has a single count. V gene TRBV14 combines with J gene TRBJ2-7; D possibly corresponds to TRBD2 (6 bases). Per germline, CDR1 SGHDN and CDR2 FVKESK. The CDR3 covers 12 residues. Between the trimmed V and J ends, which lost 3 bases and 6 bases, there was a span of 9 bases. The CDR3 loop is CASSHGTREQYF. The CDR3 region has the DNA TGTGCCAGCAGCCACGGGACTCGCGAGCAGTACTTC.

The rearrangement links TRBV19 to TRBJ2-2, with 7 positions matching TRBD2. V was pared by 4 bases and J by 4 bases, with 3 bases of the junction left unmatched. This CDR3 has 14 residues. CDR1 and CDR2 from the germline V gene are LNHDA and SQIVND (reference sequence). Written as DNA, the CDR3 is TGTGCCAGTAGTACGGGACTACCCACCGGGGAGCTGTTTTTT. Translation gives CASSTGLPTGELFF.

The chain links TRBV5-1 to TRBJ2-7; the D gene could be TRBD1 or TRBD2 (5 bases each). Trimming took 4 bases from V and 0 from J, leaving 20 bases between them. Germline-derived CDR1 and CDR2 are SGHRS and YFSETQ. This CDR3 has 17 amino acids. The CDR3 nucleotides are TGCGCCAGCAGCCCGGGGACGGCTCAATTACCCTCCTACGAGCAGTACTTC. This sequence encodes CASSPGTAQLPSYEQYF.

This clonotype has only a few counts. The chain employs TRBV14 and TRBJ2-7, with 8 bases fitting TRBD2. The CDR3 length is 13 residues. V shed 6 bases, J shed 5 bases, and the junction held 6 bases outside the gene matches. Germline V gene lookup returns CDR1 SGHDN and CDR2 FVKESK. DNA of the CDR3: TGTGCCAGCAGTTTCGGGGGGGCCCACGAGCAGTACTTC. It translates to CASSFGGAHEQYF.

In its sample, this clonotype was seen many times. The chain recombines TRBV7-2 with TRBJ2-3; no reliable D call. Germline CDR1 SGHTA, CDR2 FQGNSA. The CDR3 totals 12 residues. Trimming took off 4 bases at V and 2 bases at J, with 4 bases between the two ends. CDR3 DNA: TGTGCCAGCAGCTCGTTCACAGATACGCAGTATTTT. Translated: CASSSFTDTQYF.

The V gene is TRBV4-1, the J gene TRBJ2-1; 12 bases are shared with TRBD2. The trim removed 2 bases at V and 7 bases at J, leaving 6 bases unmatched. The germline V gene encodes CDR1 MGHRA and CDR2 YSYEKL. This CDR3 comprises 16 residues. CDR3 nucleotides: TGCGCCAGCAGCCAACTAGCGGGGGGGCCCCTTAATGAGCAGTTCTTC. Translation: CASSQLAGGPLNEQFF.

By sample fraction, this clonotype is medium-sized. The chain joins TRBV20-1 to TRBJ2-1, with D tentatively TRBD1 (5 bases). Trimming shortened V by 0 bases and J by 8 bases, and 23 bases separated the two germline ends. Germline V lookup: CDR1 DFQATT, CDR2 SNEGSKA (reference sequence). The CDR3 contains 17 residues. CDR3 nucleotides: TGCAGTGCTAGAGATCCCGCTGCCGACAGTCATGCCGATGAGCAGTTCTTC. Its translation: CSARDPAADSHADEQFF.

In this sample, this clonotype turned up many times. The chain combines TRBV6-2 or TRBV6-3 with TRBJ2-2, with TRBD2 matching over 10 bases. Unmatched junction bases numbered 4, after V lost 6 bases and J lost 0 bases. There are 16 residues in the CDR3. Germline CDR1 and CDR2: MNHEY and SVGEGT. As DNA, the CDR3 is TGTGCCAGCAGCTACGGACTAGCGGCGAACACCGGGGAGCTGTTTTTT. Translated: CASSYGLAANTGELFF.